Reported below is one T cell receptor (beta chain). This clonotype was picked up many times. Its cognate antigen has yet to be identified. Base qualities are missing; no much larger clone stands one base away. A distance of 9 bases separates the germline ends of V and J, which lose 0 bases and 2 bases respectively. CDR1 and CDR2 are read off the germline V gene as SGHRS and YFSETQ. Inclusive of the bounding cysteine and phenylalanine, the CDR3 is 15 residues long. The read is trimmed to its CDR3 DNA, 45 bases read in frame from base 1. The data belong to a study of T-cell reconstitution after alpha-beta-depleted transplantation in children (dated by TCRdb to 2015 to 2016). At the level of the whole study: Using TCR repertoire profiling, the study quantitatively followed how T-cell immune reconstitution unfolded in children after TCRalphabeta/CD19-depleted allogeneic hematopoietic cell transplantation.

The paper as a whole reports these results and caveats: Hyperexpanded clone frequencies declined over subsequent months; after one year, T-cell counts and TCRbeta diversity were mostly attributed to newly produced T cells. The apparently early alphabetaT-cell count recovery about two months after transplant was reportedly dependent on only several hundred rapidly expanded clones derived from non-depleted graft cells. In some patients, high TCRbeta diversity at day 60 was attributed to recipient T cells and intrathymic progenitors that had survived conditioning.

Libraries came from PCR. Data came from an Illumina HiSeq 2500. TCR library preparation used molecular barcoding, with unique molecular identifiers applied to normalize quantification of the TCRbeta repertoire. TCRdb ran its own pipeline on the public reads, namely fastp trimming at Q25 and MiXCR clone calling, and kept in-frame beta chains. Records with the same CDR3 protein are collapsed into one entry carrying the most frequent genes and DNA. This sample gives a few hundred thousand distinct CDR3 sequences in total; over 10% of them show up just once. The biggest ten clones account for around 2% of the sample. What the treatment or condition label conveys for this sample: allogeneic hematopoietic cell transplantation with graft depleted of TCRalphabeta T cells and CD19 B cells. TCRalphabeta/CD19-depleted allogeneic hematopoietic cell grafts were given to the transplant recipients, all of whom were children.

The source material was PBMCs, mostly from graft donor cells, sampled 360 days after TCRalphabeta/CD19-depleted stem cell transplant. The receptor was derived from a male patient under 18 who had a stem cell transplant for acute myeloid leukemia, so the T cells may come from the graft donor. The V and J segments used are TRBV5-1 and TRBJ2-1; tentative D gene TRBD1, with 5 bases matching. The CDR3 protein sequence reads: CASSLEGHPYNEQFF. The sequenced DNA: TGCGCCAGCAGCTTGGAGGGGCACCCCTACAATGAGCAGTTCTTC.